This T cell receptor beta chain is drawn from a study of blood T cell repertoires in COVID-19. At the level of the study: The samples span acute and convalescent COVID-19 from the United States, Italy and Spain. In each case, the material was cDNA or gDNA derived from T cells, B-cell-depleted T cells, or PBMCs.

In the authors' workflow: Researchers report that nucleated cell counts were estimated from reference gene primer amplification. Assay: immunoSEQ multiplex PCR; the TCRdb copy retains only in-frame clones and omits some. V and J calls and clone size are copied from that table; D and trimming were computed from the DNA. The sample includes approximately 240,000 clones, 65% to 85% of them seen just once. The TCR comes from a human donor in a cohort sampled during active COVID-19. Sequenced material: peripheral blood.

The CDR3 DNA follows: TGTGCCAGCAGTTTATCCCACCTAGCGGGGGCCTTCTCCTACGAGCAGTACTTC. Amino acids: CASSLSHLAGAFSYEQYF. V gene TRBV27 combines with J gene TRBJ2-7; 10 bases map to TRBD2. V dropped 0 bases and J dropped 0; count of bases not matched to a gene: 8. The CDR3 totals 18 residues. From germline, CDR1 is MNHEY and CDR2 SMNVEV (reference sequence).